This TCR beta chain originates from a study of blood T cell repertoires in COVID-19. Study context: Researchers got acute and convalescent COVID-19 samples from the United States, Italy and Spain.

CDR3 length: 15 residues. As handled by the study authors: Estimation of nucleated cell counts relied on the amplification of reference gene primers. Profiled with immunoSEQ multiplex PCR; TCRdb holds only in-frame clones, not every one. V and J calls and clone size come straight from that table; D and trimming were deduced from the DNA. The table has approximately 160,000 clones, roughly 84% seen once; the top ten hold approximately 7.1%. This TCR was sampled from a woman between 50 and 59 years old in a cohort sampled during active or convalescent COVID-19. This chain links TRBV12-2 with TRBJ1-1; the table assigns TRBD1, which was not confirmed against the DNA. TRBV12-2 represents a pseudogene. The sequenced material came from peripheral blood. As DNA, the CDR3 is TGTGCAAGTCGCCGGGACAGGGGGCAGGGGACTGAAGCTTTCTTT. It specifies CASRRDRGQGTEAFF.